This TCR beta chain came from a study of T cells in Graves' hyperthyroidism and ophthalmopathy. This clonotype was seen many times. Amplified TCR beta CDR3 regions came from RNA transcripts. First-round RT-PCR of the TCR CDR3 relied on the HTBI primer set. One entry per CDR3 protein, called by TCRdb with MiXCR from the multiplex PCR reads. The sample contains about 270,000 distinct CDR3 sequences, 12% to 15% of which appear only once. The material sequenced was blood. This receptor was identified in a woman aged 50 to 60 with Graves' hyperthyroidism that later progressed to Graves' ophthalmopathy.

CDR3 DNA: TGTGCCAGCAGCGCTTCCGGGACTCAGGGGTATGAGCAGTTCTTC. It is translated as CASSASGTQGYEQFF. The chain is built from TRBV9 and TRBJ2-1, with D tentatively TRBD1 or TRBD2 (6 bases each). The V gene's germline CDR1 is SGDLS and CDR2 YYNGEE. Trimming left V 3 bases short and J 8 bases short, with 18 bases between. CDR3 length equals 15 residues.